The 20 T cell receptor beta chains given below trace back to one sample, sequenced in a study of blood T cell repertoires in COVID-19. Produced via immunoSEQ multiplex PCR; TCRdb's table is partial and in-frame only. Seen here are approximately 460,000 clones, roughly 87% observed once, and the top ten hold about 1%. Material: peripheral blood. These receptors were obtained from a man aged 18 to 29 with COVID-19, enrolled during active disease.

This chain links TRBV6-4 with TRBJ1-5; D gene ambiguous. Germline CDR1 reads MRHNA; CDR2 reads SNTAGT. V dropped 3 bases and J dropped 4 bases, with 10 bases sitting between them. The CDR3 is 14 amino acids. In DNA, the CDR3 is TGTGCCAGCAGTGAAGAGTTGTGGAATCAGCCCCAGCATTTT. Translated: CASSEELWNQPQHF.

DNA for the CDR3: TGTGCCAGCAGCGTAGTATCCGGACAGGGAGGGGGCGGCTACACCTTC. Amino acid sequence: CASSVVSGQGGGGYTF. This chain uses TRBV9 with TRBJ1-2; 8 positions match TRBD1. This CDR3 spans 16 amino acids. The trim removed 0 bases at V and 8 bases at J, leaving 12 bases unmatched. Per germline, CDR1 SGDLS and CDR2 YYNGEE.

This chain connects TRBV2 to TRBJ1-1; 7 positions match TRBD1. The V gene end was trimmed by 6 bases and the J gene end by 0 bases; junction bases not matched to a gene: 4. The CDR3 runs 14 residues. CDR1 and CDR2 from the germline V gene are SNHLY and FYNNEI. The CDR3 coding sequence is TGTGCCAGCAGCGAGGGACAGTTGAACACTGAAGCTTTCTTT. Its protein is CASSEGQLNTEAFF.

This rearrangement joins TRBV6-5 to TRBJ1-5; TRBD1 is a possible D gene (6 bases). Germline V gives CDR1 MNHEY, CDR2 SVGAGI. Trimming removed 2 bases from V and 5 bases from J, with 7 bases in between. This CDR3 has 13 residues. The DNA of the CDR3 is TGTGCCAGCAGTTACGACAGGTATCAGCCCCAGCATTTT. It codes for CASSYDRYQPQHF.

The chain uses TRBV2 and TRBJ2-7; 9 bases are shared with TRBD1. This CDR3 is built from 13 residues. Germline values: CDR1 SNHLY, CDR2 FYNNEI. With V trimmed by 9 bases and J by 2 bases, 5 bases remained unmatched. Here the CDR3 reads CASDRDRAYEQYF. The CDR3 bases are TGTGCCAGTGACCGGGACAGGGCCTACGAGCAGTACTTC.

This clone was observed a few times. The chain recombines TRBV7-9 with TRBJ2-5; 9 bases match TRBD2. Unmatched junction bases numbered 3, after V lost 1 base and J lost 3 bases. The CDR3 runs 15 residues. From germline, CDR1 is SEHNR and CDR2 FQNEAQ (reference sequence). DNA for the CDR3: TGTGCCAGCAGCTTAGAGGCTAGCGGGGAAGAGACCCAGTACTTC. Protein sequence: CASSLEASGEETQYF.

CDR3 nucleotides: TGTGCCAGTTGGACTCCCTGGGACTACGAGCAGTACTTC. Translated: CASWTPWDYEQYF. This chain connects TRBV7-8 to TRBJ2-7, with D tentatively TRBD2 (5 bases). The CDR3 has 13 amino acids. Trimming took 9 bases from V and 3 from J, leaving 15 bases between them. CDR1 and CDR2 from the germline V gene are SGHVS and FQNEAQ.

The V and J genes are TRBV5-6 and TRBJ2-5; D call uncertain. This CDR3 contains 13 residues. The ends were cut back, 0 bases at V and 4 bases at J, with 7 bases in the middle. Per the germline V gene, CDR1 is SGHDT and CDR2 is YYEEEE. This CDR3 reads CASSLAGIETQYF. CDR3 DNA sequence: TGTGCCAGCAGCTTGGCCGGTATAGAGACCCAGTACTTC.

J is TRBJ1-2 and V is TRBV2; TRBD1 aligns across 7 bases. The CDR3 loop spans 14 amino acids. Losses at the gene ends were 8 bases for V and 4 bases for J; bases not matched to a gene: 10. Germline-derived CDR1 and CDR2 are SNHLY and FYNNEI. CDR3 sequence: CASLDRTGPYGYTF. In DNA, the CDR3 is TGTGCCAGCTTGGACAGGACAGGCCCCTATGGCTACACCTTC.

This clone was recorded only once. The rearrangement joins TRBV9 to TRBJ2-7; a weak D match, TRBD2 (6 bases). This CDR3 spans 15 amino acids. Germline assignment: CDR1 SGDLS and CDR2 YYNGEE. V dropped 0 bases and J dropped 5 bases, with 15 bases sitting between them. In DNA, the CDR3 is TGTGCCAGCAGCGTAGAAGGAGGGGAAATCGACGAGCAGTACTTC. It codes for CASSVEGGEIDEQYF.

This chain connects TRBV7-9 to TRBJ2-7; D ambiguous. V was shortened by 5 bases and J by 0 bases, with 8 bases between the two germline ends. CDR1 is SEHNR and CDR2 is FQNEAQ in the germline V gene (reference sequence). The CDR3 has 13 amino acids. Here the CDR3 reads CASSGHFSYEQYF. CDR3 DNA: TGTGCCAGCAGCGGGCATTTCTCCTACGAGCAGTACTTC.

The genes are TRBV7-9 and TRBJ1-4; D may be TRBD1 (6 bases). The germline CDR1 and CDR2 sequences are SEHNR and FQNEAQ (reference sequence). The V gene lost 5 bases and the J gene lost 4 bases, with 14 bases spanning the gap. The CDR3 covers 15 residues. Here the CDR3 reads CASSVGGGVNEKLFF. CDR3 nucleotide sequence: TGTGCCAGCAGCGTAGGTGGGGGCGTTAATGAAAAACTGTTTTTT.

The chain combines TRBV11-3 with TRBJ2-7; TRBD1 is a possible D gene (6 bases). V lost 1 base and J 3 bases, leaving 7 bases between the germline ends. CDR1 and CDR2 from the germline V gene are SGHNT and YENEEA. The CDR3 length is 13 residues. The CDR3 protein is CASSLAGDYEQYF. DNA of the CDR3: TGTGCCAGCAGCTTAGCAGGGGACTACGAGCAGTACTTC.

The CDR3 DNA sequence: TGCGCCAGCAGCCAAAGAATTCCAGGGGGCGGCGGTGAAAAACTGTTTTTT. It yields the protein CASSQRIPGGGGEKLFF. The chain is built from TRBV5-1 and TRBJ1-4, with 8 positions matching TRBD1. Germline values: CDR1 SGHRS, CDR2 YFSETQ. The CDR3 sequence is 17 residues long. The V gene end was trimmed by 4 bases and the J gene end by 7 bases; junction bases not matched to a gene: 15.

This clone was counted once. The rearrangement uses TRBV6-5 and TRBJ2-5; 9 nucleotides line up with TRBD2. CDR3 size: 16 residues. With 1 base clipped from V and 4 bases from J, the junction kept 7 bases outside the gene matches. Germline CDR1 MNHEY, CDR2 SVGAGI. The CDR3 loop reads CASSYLAGGLPETQYF. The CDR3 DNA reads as TGTGCCAGCAGTTACTTGGCGGGAGGGCTCCCAGAGACCCAGTACTTC.

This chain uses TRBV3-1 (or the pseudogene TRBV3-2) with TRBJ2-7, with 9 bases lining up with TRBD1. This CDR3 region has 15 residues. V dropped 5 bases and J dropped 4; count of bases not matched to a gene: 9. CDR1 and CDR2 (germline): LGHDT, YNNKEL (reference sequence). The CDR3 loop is CASSLRTGEEYEQYF. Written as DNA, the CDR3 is TGTGCCAGCAGCTTACGGACAGGGGAGGAGTACGAGCAGTACTTC.

The CDR3, as DNA: TGTGCCAGCAGCGCCGTGGGGCAGGGGGCTCGCACTGAAGCTTTCTTT. It translates to CASSAVGQGARTEAFF. The V call is TRBV5-5, the J call TRBJ1-1; 8 bases line up with TRBD1. The CDR3 is 16 amino acids. V lost 4 bases and J lost 4; bases outside the gene matches: 12. CDR1 and CDR2 (germline): SGHKS, YYEKEE (reference sequence). The whole variable domain, remainder taken from reference TRBV5-5 and TRBJ1-1, is DAGVTQSPTHLIKTRGQQVTLRCSPISGHKSVSWYQQVLGQGPQFIFQYYEKEERGRGNFPDRFSARQFPNYSSELNVNALLLGDSALYLCASSAVGQGARTEAFFGQGTRLTVV.

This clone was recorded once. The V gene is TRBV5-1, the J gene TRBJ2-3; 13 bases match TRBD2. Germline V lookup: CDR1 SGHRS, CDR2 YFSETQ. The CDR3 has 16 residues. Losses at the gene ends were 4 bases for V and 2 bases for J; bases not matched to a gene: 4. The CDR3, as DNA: TGCGCCAGCAGCACGGGGACTAGCGGGGCCACAGATACGCAGTATTTT. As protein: CASSTGTSGATDTQYF.

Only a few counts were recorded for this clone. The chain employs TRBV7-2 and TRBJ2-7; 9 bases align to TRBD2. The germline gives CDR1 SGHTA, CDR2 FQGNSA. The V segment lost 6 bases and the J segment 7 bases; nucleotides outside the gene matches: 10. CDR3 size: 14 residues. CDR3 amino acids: CASSLIAGVGEQYF. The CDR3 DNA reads TGTGCCAGCAGTCTAATAGCGGGGGTAGGGGAGCAGTACTTC.

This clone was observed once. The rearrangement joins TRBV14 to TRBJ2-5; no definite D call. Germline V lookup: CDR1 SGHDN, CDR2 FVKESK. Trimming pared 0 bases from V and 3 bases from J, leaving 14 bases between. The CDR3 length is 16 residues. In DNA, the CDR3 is TGTGCCAGCAGCCAAGATTATCCAGGTCCTGAAGAGACCCAGTACTTC. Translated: CASSQDYPGPEETQYF. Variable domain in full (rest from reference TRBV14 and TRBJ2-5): EAGVTQFPSHSVIEKGQTVTLRCDPISGHDNLYWYRRVMGKEIKFLLHFVKESKQDESGMPNNRFLAERTGGTYSTLKVQPAELEDSGVYFCASSQDYPGPEETQYFGPGTRLLVL.